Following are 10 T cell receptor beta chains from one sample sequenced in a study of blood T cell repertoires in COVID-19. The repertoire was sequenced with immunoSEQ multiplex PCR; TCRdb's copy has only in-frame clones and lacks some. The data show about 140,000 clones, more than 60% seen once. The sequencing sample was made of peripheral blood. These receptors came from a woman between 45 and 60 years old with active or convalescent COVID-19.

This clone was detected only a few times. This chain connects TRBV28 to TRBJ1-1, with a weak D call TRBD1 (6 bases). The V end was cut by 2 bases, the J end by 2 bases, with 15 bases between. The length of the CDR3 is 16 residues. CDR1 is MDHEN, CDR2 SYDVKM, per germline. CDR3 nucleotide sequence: TGTGCCAGCAGTTTACGGGCAGGGGAGGGTAACACTGAAGCTTTCTTT. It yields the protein CASSLRAGEGNTEAFF.

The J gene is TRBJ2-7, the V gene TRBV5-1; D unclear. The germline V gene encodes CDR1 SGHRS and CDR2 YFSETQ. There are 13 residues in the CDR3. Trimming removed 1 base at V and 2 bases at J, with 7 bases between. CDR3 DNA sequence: TGCGCCAGCAGCTTGAGCACAGCCTACGAGCAGTACTTC. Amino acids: CASSLSTAYEQYF.

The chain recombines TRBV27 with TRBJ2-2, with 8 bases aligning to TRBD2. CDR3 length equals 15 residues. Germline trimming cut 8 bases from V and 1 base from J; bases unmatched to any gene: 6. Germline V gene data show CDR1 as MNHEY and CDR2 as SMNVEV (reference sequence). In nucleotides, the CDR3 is TGTGCCAGCGGACCCGGGACTAGGAACACCGGGGAGCTGTTTTTT. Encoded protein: CASGPGTRNTGELFF.

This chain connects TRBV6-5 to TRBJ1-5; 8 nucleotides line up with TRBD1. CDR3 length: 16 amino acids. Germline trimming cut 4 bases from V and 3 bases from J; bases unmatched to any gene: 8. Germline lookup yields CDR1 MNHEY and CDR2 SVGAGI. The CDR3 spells CASSSRTGSNNQPQHF. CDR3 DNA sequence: TGTGCCAGCAGTTCCCGGACAGGGAGTAACAATCAGCCCCAGCATTTT.

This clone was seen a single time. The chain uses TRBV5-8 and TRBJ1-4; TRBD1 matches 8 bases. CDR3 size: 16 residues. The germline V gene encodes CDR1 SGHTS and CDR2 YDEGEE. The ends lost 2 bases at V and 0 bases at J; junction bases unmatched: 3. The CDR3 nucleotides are TGTGCCAGCAGCTTCCCGGGACAGGCAACTAATGAAAAACTGTTTTTT. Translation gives CASSFPGQATNEKLFF.

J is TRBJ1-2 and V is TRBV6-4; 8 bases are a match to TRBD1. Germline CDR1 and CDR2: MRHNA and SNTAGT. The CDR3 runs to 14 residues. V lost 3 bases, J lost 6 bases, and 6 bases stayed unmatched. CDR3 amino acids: CASSENRGVNGYTF. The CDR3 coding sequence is TGTGCCAGCAGTGAAAACAGGGGGGTAAATGGCTACACCTTC.

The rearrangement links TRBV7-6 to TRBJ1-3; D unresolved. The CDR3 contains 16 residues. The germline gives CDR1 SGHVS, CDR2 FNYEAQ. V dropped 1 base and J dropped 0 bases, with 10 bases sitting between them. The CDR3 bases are TGTGCCAGCAGCTTAGTAGATAGATACTCTGGAAACACCATATATTTT. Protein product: CASSLVDRYSGNTIYF.

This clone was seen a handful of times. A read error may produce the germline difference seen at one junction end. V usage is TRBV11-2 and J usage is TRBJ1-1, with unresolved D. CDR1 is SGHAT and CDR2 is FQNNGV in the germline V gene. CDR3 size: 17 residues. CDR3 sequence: CASSLRPGGPANAEAFF. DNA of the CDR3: TGTGCCAGCAGCTTAAGGCCCGGAGGGCCGGCGAACGCTGAAGCTTTCTTT.

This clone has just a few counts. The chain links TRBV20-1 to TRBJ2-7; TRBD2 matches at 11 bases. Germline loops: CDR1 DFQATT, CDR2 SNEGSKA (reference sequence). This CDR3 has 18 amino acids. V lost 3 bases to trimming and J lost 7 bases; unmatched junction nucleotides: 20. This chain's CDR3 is CSASRFGGTSGSTSEQYF. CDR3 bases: TGCAGTGCTAGTCGGTTTGGGGGCACTAGCGGGAGTACGAGTGAGCAGTACTTC.

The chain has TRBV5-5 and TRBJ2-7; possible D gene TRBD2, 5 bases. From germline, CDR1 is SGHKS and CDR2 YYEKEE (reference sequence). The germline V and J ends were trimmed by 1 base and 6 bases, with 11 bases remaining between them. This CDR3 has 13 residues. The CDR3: CASSLQLGLEQYF. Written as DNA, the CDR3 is TGTGCCAGCAGCTTGCAACTAGGTCTCGAGCAGTACTTC.